This TCR beta chain was recorded in a study of T-cell reconstitution after alpha-beta-depleted transplantation in children. It was with unique molecular identifiers that the TCRbeta library was prepared. One entry per CDR3 protein, called by TCRdb with MiXCR from the PCR reads. Seen here are about 98,000 distinct CDR3 sequences, more than 20% observed once, and the top ten hold about a fifth. The study's findings and limits: Fresh T-cell production supplied most of the T-cell counts and diversity seen one year after transplant.

The sample holds a few counts of this clonotype. The antigen is not known. The receptor's source is a boy aged 2 to 10 with acute lymphoblastic leukemia, due to receive a stem cell transplant. The material sequenced was PBMCs, taken before TCRalphabeta/CD19-depleted stem cell transplant.

For the CDR3, the DNA is TGTGCCAGCAGTTTAGGTACCCCGGACACCGGGGAGCTGTTTTTT. It yields the protein CASSLGTPDTGELFF. The chain employs TRBV12-3 or TRBV12-4 and TRBJ2-2; D is ambiguous. Trimming left V 1 base short and J 3 bases short, with 9 bases between. The CDR3 totals 15 residues.